This paragraph covers one TCR beta chain sequence. Method: immunoSEQ multiplex PCR; TCRdb's copy keeps in-frame clones and lacks some. The sample includes 50,000 to 60,000 clones, 80% to 85% of them seen just once. This entry is derived from a study of blood T cell repertoires in COVID-19. In the study overall: Italy, Spain and the United States were the sources of the convalescent and acute COVID-19 samples.

The sample comprised peripheral blood. This TCR was sampled from a human donor in a cohort sampled during active or convalescent COVID-19.

CDR3 bases: TGTGCCAGCAGCTTGGGGCGGAACTATGGCTACACCTTC. Translated: CASSLGRNYGYTF. The gene calls are TRBV5-6 and TRBJ1-2; D is unresolved. The CDR3 has 13 amino acids. In germline, CDR1 is SGHDT, CDR2 YYEEEE. The V and J ends lost 0 bases and 2 bases respectively, with 5 bases between them.